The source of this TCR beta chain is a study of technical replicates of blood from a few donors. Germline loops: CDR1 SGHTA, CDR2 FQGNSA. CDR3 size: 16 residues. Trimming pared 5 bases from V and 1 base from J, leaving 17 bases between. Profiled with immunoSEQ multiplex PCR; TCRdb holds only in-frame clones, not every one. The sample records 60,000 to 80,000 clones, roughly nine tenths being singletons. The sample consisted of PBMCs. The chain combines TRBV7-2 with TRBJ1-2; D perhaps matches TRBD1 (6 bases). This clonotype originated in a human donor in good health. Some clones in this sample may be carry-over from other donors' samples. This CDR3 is CASSLYGQQINYGYTF. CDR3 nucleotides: TGTGCCAGCAGCCTCTACGGACAGCAAATTAACTATGGCTACACCTTC. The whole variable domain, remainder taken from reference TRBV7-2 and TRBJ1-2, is GAGVSQSPSNKVTEKGKDVELRCDPISGHTALYWYRQSLGQGLEFLIYFQGNSAPDKSGLPSDRFSAERTGGSVSTLTIQRTQQEDSAVYLCASSLYGQQINYGYTFGSGTRLTVV.